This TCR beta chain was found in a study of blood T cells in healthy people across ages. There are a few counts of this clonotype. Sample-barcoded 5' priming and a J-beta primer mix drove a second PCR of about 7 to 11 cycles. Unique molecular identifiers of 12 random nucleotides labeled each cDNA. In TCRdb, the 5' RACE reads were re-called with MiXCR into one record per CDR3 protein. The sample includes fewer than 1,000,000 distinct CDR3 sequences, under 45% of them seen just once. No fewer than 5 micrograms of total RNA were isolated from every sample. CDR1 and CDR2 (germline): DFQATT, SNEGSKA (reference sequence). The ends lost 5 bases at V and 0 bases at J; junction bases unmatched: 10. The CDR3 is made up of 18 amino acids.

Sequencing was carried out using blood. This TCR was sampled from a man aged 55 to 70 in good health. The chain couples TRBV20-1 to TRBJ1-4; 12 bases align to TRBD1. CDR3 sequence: CSAAGTGGPKTTNEKLFF. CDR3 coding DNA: TGCAGTGCTGCCGGGACAGGGGGCCCGAAAACAACTAATGAAAAACTGTTTTTT.